These 25 T cell receptor beta chains came from one sample sequenced in a study of OX40 agonist ivuxolimab in advanced cancers. Clones were sequenced by immunoSEQ multiplex PCR, and TCRdb holds only the in-frame ones, with some missing. The repertoire holds some 76,000 clones, with 92% as singletons. Sequenced here: CD4+ or CD8+ T cells sorted from blood, sampled in a trial of the OX40 agonist ivuxolimab. These receptors came from an adult with an advanced solid tumor such as melanoma, head and neck, liver or kidney cancer.

In its sample, this clone was seen once. The V gene is TRBV19, the J gene TRBJ2-1; a weak D match, TRBD2 (6 bases). V was trimmed by 2 bases and J by 2 bases, leaving 13 bases between them. CDR1 LNHDA and CDR2 SQIVND come from the germline V gene (reference sequence). This CDR3 has 16 residues. The CDR3 sequence: CASSIIGGGAYNEQFF. Written as DNA, the CDR3 is TGTGCCAGTAGTATAATTGGCGGCGGGGCCTACAATGAGCAGTTCTTC.

The chain joins TRBV5-5 to TRBJ2-7; 9 bases agree with TRBD1. With 4 bases clipped from V and 7 bases from J, the junction kept 12 bases outside the gene matches. CDR1 and CDR2 (germline): SGHKS, YYEKEE (reference sequence). The CDR3 contains 15 residues. CDR3 in amino acids: CASSDDPGQGSEQYF. CDR3 bases: TGTGCCAGCAGCGACGATCCGGGACAGGGTAGTGAGCAGTACTTC. Using reference TRBV5-5 and TRBJ2-7 for the parts outside the CDR3, the full variable domain is DAGVTQSPTHLIKTRGQQVTLRCSPISGHKSVSWYQQVLGQGPQFIFQYYEKEERGRGNFPDRFSARQFPNYSSELNVNALLLGDSALYLCASSDDPGQGSEQYFGPGTRLTVT.

The chain carries TRBV12-5 and TRBJ2-7; TRBD1 matches at 9 bases. V shed 2 bases and J 3 bases; nucleotides not matched to a gene: 5. The CDR3 consists of 15 residues. CDR1 is LGHNT and CDR2 is FRNRAP in the germline V gene. The CDR3 spells CASGLPTGGYYEQYF. The CDR3 DNA reads TGTGCTAGTGGTTTGCCGACAGGGGGTTACTACGAGCAGTACTTC.

This sequence joins TRBV11-2 and TRBJ2-2; D is undetermined. The CDR3 has 14 residues. Germline V gives CDR1 SGHAT, CDR2 FQNNGV. V was trimmed by 3 bases and J by 6 bases, leaving 11 bases between them. In DNA form, the CDR3 reads TGTGCCAGCAGCTTCCTGCCGGTACCCGGGGAGCTGTTTTTT. Residues: CASSFLPVPGELFF.

As regards this clone: Other DNA sequences from this sample encode an identical CDR3 as well. V usage is TRBV9 and J usage is TRBJ2-3; D unresolved. The germline V and J ends were trimmed by 3 bases and 2 bases, with 4 bases remaining between them. The CDR3 contains 12 residues. Germline lookup yields CDR1 SGDLS and CDR2 YYNGEE. CDR3 nucleotide sequence: TGTGCCAGCAGCGCGAACACAGATACGCAGTATTTT. It is translated as CASSANTDTQYF.

The V gene is TRBV13, the J gene TRBJ1-1; 7 nucleotides agree with TRBD1. The CDR3 runs 17 residues. Unmatched junction bases numbered 17, after V lost 3 bases and J lost 7 bases. Germline CDR1 is PRHDT and CDR2 is FYEKMQ (reference sequence). CDR3: CASSFRGGGNRLGEAFF. The CDR3 coding sequence is TGTGCCAGCAGCTTTCGTGGAGGGGGCAATAGGTTGGGTGAAGCTTTCTTT.

This clone occurred a few times. The sample contains more than one DNA sequence encoding this CDR3. This chain links TRBV9 with TRBJ1-6; 9 nucleotides line up with TRBD1. This CDR3 spans 15 amino acids. Trimming removed 0 bases from V and 7 bases from J; junction bases left unmatched: 2. Germline V gene data show CDR1 as SGDLS and CDR2 as YYNGEE. The CDR3 loop reads CASSVVGQGNSPLHF. CDR3 DNA sequence: TGTGCCAGCAGCGTAGTGGGACAGGGCAATTCACCCCTCCACTTT.

The chain links TRBV7-8 to TRBJ1-1; 9 nucleotides line up with TRBD1. The CDR3 has 14 residues. Trimming took 5 bases from V and 1 from J; bases not matched to a gene: 2. CDR1 and CDR2 (germline): SGHVS, FQNEAQ. As DNA, the CDR3 is TGTGCCAGCAGCGAGACAGGGGGGAACACTGAAGCTTTCTTT. Its protein is CASSETGGNTEAFF.

The V and J genes are TRBV6-5 and TRBJ2-7, with no clear D. Trimming pared 10 bases from V and 5 bases from J, leaving 12 bases between. Germline CDR1 is MNHEY and CDR2 is SVGAGI. This CDR3 has 11 amino acids. CDR3 amino acids: CATNHGDEQYF. The CDR3 bases are TGTGCCACCAACCACGGAGACGAGCAGTACTTC.

The chain links TRBV27 to TRBJ2-3; possibly TRBD1 for D (5 bases). V lost 3 bases and J 2 bases, leaving 9 bases between the germline ends. From germline, CDR1 is MNHEY and CDR2 SMNVEV (reference sequence). CDR3 length equals 14 residues. The CDR3 nucleotides read TGTGCCAGCAGTTTCCTGACAGTCACAGATACGCAGTATTTT. Amino acid sequence: CASSFLTVTDTQYF.

The V call is TRBV4-1, the J call TRBJ2-2; 8 bases match TRBD1. J was trimmed by 7 bases and V by 1 base; bases with no gene match: 5. The CDR3 contains 15 residues. CDR1 MGHRA and CDR2 YSYEKL come from the germline V gene. The CDR3 region has the DNA TGCGCCAGCAGCCAAGCAGGGGGCTGGGTCGGGGAGCTGTTTTTT. Translating gives CASSQAGGWVGELFF.

This clone was recorded a few times. The gene calls are TRBV9 and TRBJ1-1, with unresolved D. Germline CDR1 reads SGDLS; CDR2 reads YYNGEE. The CDR3 loop spans 13 amino acids. Trimming removed 2 bases from V and 1 base from J, with 6 bases in between. DNA for the CDR3: TGTGCCAGCAGCGTGACGACGAACACTGAAGCTTTCTTT. Protein: CASSVTTNTEAFF. Combining the CDR3 with reference TRBV9 and TRBJ1-1 gives the whole variable domain DSGVTQTPKHLITATGQRVTLRCSPRSGDLSVYWYQQSLDQGLQFLIQYYNGEERAKGNILERFSAQQFPDLHSELNLSSLELGDSALYFCASSVTTNTEAFFGQGTRLTVV.

The rearrangement links TRBV5-6 to TRBJ2-5; a possible D gene is TRBD2 (6 bases). The length of the CDR3 is 15 residues. Germline CDR1 is SGHDT and CDR2 is YYEEEE. V was trimmed by 4 bases and J by 1 base, leaving 14 bases between them. CDR3 sequence reads: CASSGEEGPQETQYF. The CDR3, as DNA: TGTGCCAGCAGCGGGGAGGAGGGACCCCAAGAGACCCAGTACTTC.

This chain uses TRBV11-2 with TRBJ2-5, with a possible D match to TRBD2 (7 bases). V was cut by 2 bases and J by 13 bases, with 20 bases left in between. CDR3 size: 14 residues. Germline CDR1 SGHAT, CDR2 FQNNGV. CDR3 region: CASSLTPGGPDSYF. The DNA for the CDR3 is TGTGCCAGCAGCTTAACCCCCGGGGGGCCGGACTCGTACTTC.

This chain joins TRBV4-3 and TRBJ1-2; D gene uncertain. The germline V gene encodes CDR1 LGHNA and CDR2 YSLEER. This CDR3 region has 16 residues. V was cut by 1 base and J by 4 bases, with 16 bases left in between. This chain's CDR3 is CASSQVRGGSLYGYTF. The DNA of the CDR3 is TGCGCCAGCAGCCAAGTTCGAGGAGGGAGCCTCTATGGCTACACCTTC.

J is TRBJ1-4 and V is TRBV7-9; perhaps TRBD1 as D (6 bases). The length of the CDR3 is 17 residues. V shed 6 bases and J shed 0 bases, with 17 bases lying between them. Per the germline V gene, CDR1 is SEHNR and CDR2 is FQNEAQ (reference sequence). The CDR3 DNA sequence: TGTGCCAGCAGATCAAATAGACAGGCTGCAACTAATGAAAAACTGTTTTTT. This translates into CASRSNRQAATNEKLFF.

The chain employs TRBV7-2 and TRBJ1-1; tentatively, D is TRBD1 (6 bases). This CDR3 spans 13 amino acids. Looked up from germline, CDR1 is SGHTA and CDR2 is FQGNSA. V was trimmed by 5 bases and J by 3 bases, leaving 10 bases between them. The CDR3 protein is CASSQGYDTEAFF. As DNA, the CDR3 is TGTGCCAGCAGCCAGGGGTATGACACTGAAGCTTTCTTT.

This clone was detected only once. This chain connects TRBV5-7 to TRBJ1-5, with a weak D call TRBD1 (5 bases). TRBV5-7 carries the ORF label, with uncertain function. The CDR3 length is 16 residues. Trimming took 1 base from V and 1 from J, leaving 12 bases between them. In DNA form, the CDR3 reads TGTGCCAGCAGCTTGAATCGCCGGGGGAGCAATCAGCCCCAGCATTTT. Translated: CASSLNRRGSNQPQHF.

This chain uses TRBV2 with TRBJ2-1, with 13 positions matching TRBD2. Germline-derived CDR1 and CDR2 are SNHLY and FYNNEI. The CDR3 runs 17 residues. Germline trimming cut 6 bases from V and 2 bases from J; bases unmatched to any gene: 7. The CDR3 region is CASSPGLAGSPYNEQFF. The CDR3 DNA sequence: TGTGCCAGCAGCCCGGGACTAGCGGGGTCTCCCTACAATGAGCAGTTCTTC.

The chain uses TRBV7-3 and TRBJ1-1; no clear D gene. CDR1 is SGHTA, CDR2 FQGTGA, per germline. The germline V and J ends were trimmed by 2 bases and 11 bases, with 12 bases remaining between them. There are 12 residues in the CDR3. CDR3 residues: CASSLGTYKAFF. CDR3 nucleotide sequence: TGTGCCAGCAGCTTAGGAACCTACAAGGCTTTCTTT. The whole variable domain, remainder taken from reference TRBV7-3 and TRBJ1-1, is GAGVSQTPSNKVTEKGKYVELRCDPISGHTALYWYRQSLGQGPEFLIYFQGTGAADDSGLPNDRFFAVRPEGSVSTLKIQRTERGDSAVYLCASSLGTYKAFFGQGTRLTVV.

The chain links TRBV19 to TRBJ2-7; 7 bases line up with TRBD1. Trimming cost V 5 bases and J 2 bases; bases outside gene matches: 3. The CDR3 is made up of 13 amino acids. Germline CDR1 LNHDA, CDR2 SQIVND (reference sequence). CDR3 nucleotide sequence: TGTGCCAGTAGTTGGGGACAGACCTACGAGCAGTACTTC. Translated: CASSWGQTYEQYF.

This chain uses TRBV7-6 with TRBJ2-7, with 10 bases aligning to TRBD1. The trim removed 5 bases at V and 6 bases at J, leaving 7 bases unmatched. Germline V gene data show CDR1 as SGHVS and CDR2 as FNYEAQ. The CDR3 has 14 residues. The CDR3 region is CASSLPGQGSEQYF. For the CDR3, the DNA is TGTGCCAGCAGCCTACCGGGACAGGGGTCCGAGCAGTACTTC.

The chain has TRBV11-2 and TRBJ1-4, with D unresolved. Germline CDR1 SGHAT, CDR2 FQNNGV. The V end was cut by 1 base, the J end by 7 bases, with 4 bases between. The CDR3 spans 12 residues. CDR3: CASSLASEKLFF. The CDR3 coding sequence is TGTGCCAGCAGCTTAGCAAGTGAAAAACTGTTTTTT.

This clone appeared once. The chain is built from TRBV19 and TRBJ2-1; the match to TRBD2 covers 10 bases. Trimming removed 0 bases from V and 9 bases from J; junction bases left unmatched: 14. The germline V gene has CDR1 LNHDA and CDR2 SQIVND (reference sequence). This CDR3 contains 18 residues. CDR3 in amino acids: CASSIDSERGGLYGEQFF. The CDR3 DNA sequence: TGTGCCAGTAGTATAGATAGCGAGCGGGGGGGCCTTTACGGTGAGCAGTTCTTC.

The rearrangement uses TRBV15 and TRBJ2-3; 7 bases align to TRBD2. J was trimmed by 0 bases and V by 5 bases; bases with no gene match: 8. The CDR3 runs 16 residues. Germline assignment: CDR1 LNHNV and CDR2 YYDKDF (reference sequence). The CDR3 coding sequence is TGTGCCACCAGCGGTTGGGGAGGGGCCAGCACAGATACGCAGTATTTT. This translates into CATSGWGGASTDTQYF. The entire variable domain, with the rest obtained from reference TRBV15 and TRBJ2-3, is as follows: DAMVIQNPRYQVTQFGKPVTLSCSQTLNHNVMYWYQQKSSQAPKLLFHYYDKDFNNEADTPDNFQSRRPNTSFCFLDIRSPGLGDTAMYLCATSGWGGASTDTQYFGPGTRLTVL.